The T cell receptor beta chain described here comes from a study of blood T cells in healthy people across ages. Per germline, CDR1 MNHEY and CDR2 SVGAGI. V dropped 7 bases and J dropped 2 bases, with 12 bases sitting between them. This CDR3 comprises 15 residues. Sample-barcoded 5' priming and a J-beta primer mix drove a second PCR of roughly 7 to 11 cycles. TCRdb re-called the 5' RACE reads with MiXCR, one entry per CDR3 protein. The profile shows over 1,200,000 distinct CDR3 sequences, 55% to 75% of them singletons. Total RNA, at least 6 micrograms per sample, came from PBMCs. The sample holds one count of this clonotype. Antigen specificity is unknown. Study conclusions and caveats: Higher naive T cell percentage went strongly together with higher TCR beta diversity. A greater number of naive CD4+ cells and higher diversity distinguished long-lived donors from aged donors. Older age went with lower TCR beta diversity per million T cells, in a roughly linear way.

The V call is TRBV6-5, the J call TRBJ2-6; TRBD1 might be the D (6 bases). The source is a man aged 18 to 29 in good health. The sequencing sample was made of blood. The CDR3 reads CASTLTGTGANVLTF. Written as DNA, the CDR3 is TGTGCCAGCACCCTAACAGGGACTGGGGCCAACGTCCTGACTTTC.